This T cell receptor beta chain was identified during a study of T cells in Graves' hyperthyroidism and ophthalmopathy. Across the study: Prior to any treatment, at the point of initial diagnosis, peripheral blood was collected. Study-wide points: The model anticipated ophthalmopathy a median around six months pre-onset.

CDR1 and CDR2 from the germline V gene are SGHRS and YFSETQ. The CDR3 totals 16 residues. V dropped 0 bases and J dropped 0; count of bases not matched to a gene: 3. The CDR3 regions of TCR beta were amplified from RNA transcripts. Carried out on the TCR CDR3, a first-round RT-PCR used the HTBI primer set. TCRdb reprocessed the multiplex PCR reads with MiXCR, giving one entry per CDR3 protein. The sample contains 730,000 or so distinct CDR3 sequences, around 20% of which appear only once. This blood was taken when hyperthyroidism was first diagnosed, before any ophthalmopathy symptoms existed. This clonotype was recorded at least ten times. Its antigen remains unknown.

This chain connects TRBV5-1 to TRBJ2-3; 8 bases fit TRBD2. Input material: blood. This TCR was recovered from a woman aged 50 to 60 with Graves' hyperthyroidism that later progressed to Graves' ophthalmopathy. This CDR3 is CASSLGSGGSTDTQYF. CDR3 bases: TGCGCCAGCAGCTTGGGATCGGGGGGGAGCACAGATACGCAGTATTTT.